This T cell receptor (beta chain) was observed in a study of graft-versus-host responses after intestinal transplantation. Study in general: Recipients got multivisceral, liver-intestinal, or isolated intestinal transplants. The study gave all recipients anti-thymocyte globulin induction, then tacrolimus and steroids for about 3 years.

The CDR3 is 16 residues long. CDR1 SGHTA and CDR2 FQGNSA come from the germline V gene. Produced via immunoSEQ multiplex PCR; TCRdb's table is partial and in-frame only. The profile shows some 12,000 clones, about 80% of them singletons. Study results and caveats: Allografts of one patient group, those with graft-donor T cell macrochimerism, had high graft-versus-host to host-versus-graft clonal ratios.

Processing was applied to graft tissue in order to liberate intraepithelial and lamina propria lymphocytes. Points on this clone: Its antigen is not identified. At one of its ends the junction is not consistent with the germline gene, which may arise from a read error.

The chain joins TRBV7-2 to TRBJ2-5; D not certain. The sequencing used ileum tissue, collected 23 days after intestinal transplant. The receptor's source is a human patient who received an intestinal transplant, so some T cells may come from the graft donor. CDR3 sequence (DNA): TGCGCCAGCAGCCAAGGGCCCCACCAAGGCCAAGAGACCCAGTACTTC. Protein sequence: CASSQGPHQGQETQYF.